The clone carrying this TCR beta chain was seen a single time. Source study methods: Estimation of nucleated cell counts was performed using reference gene primer amplification. Here immunoSEQ multiplex PCR was the method, and the copy in TCRdb shows in-frame clones only, minus some. D and trimming come from the DNA, and the V and J calls and clone size come from that table. The profile shows around 450,000 clones, approximately 90% of them singletons. These data originate in a study of blood T cell repertoires in COVID-19. For the study at large: Collection of acute and convalescent COVID-19 samples took place in the United States, Italy and Spain. PBMCs, B-cell-depleted T cells, or T cells were the source of the cDNA or gDNA that made up the material.

The V gene lost 2 bases and the J gene lost 10 bases, with 12 bases spanning the gap. The CDR3 is made up of 13 amino acids. Germline loops: CDR1 SGDLS, CDR2 YYNGEE. Grouping used clinical history reported by participants in a survey and questionnaire. The V and J genes are TRBV9 and TRBJ1-4; TRBD1 is a possible D gene (5 bases). Input material: PBMCs or T cells enriched from blood (not recorded which). The TCR comes from a woman in her late teens or twenties who had recovered from COVID-19. The CDR3 DNA is TGTGCCAGCAGCGTCACGACAGTTGGAAAACTGTTTTTT. Translation gives CASSVTTVGKLFF.